Below are 24 T cell receptor beta chains sequenced from a single sample in a study of T cell responses to AZD1222 COVID-19 vaccine (dated by TCRdb to the early 2020s). The sample's time point label, decoded: baseline before first vaccination. Library preparation employed the immunoSEQ multiplex PCR assay. The source is immuneACCESS, and TCRdb retained only in-frame sequences with V and J called. Part of the clones is not carried over; for the studies checked, unresolved V genes explain less than half of this, and the remainder is unexplained. The sample profile shows 130,000 to 150,000 clones; under 95% of them were found once. In total, the top ten clones hold 4% to 6% of the sample. Sequencing used peripheral blood, obtained on day 0 of AZD1222 vaccination. Every receptor here comes from an adult in good health.

CDR3 bases: TGTGCCAGCACCCCTCTTGTCTGGGGTATGGGCTACACCTTC. As protein: CASTPLVWGMGYTF. This chain joins TRBV28 and TRBJ1-2; D is ambiguous. The CDR3 is 14 amino acids. Germline loops: CDR1 MDHEN, CDR2 SYDVKM. The ends were cut back, 7 bases at V and 8 bases at J, with 20 bases in the middle.

V and J are TRBV6-2 or TRBV6-3 and TRBJ1-2, with TRBD1 identical over 8 bases. CDR1 and CDR2 (germline): MNHEY, SVGEGT. Trimming at V came to 4 bases and at J to 4 bases, leaving 2 bases not matched to a gene. This CDR3 region has 13 residues. The CDR3 DNA reads TGTGCCAGCAGTTCCGACAGGGGCTATGGCTACACCTTC. It encodes CASSSDRGYGYTF.

This clone was observed once. This chain uses TRBV6-6 with TRBJ2-3; possible D gene TRBD2, 5 bases. CDR1 is MNHNY and CDR2 is SVGAGI in the germline V gene (reference sequence). Trimming pared 5 bases from V and 0 bases from J, leaving 18 bases between. The CDR3 has 17 residues. The CDR3 loop is CASSHKVGIPSTDTQYF. CDR3 DNA sequence: TGTGCCAGCAGTCACAAGGTCGGGATTCCTAGCACAGATACGCAGTATTTT.

The chain recombines TRBV28 with TRBJ1-3; D not certain. Trimming removed 3 bases from V and 1 base from J, with 10 bases in between. CDR3 size: 15 residues. Per the germline V gene, CDR1 is MDHEN and CDR2 is SYDVKM. This CDR3 reads CASSLALRSGNTIYF. CDR3 sequence (DNA): TGTGCCAGCAGTTTGGCTTTACGTTCTGGAAACACCATATATTTT.

A remark on this clone: In the same sample, other DNA sequences code for this CDR3. V usage is TRBV7-3 and J usage is TRBJ2-2; the D is unclear. V gave up 2 bases and J gave up 5 bases, with 3 bases separating them. Germline V CDR1 and CDR2: SGHTA, FQGTGA. CDR3 size: 12 residues. This CDR3 reads CASSLGTGELFF. DNA of the CDR3: TGTGCCAGCAGCTTAGGGACCGGGGAGCTGTTTTTT.

V is TRBV6-5 and J is TRBJ2-5; maybe TRBD2 (5 bases). The germline V and J ends were trimmed by 0 bases and 5 bases, with 10 bases remaining between them. This CDR3 has 14 amino acids. The germline CDR1 and CDR2 sequences are MNHEY and SVGAGI. CDR3 residues: CASSYSRATETQYF. Written as DNA, the CDR3 is TGTGCCAGCAGTTACTCGCGGGCAACGGAGACCCAGTACTTC.

This clone was detected once. V is TRBV7-2 and J is TRBJ1-5; tentative D call: TRBD1 (6 bases). There are 14 residues in the CDR3. Germline assignment: CDR1 SGHTA and CDR2 FQGNSA. V was pared by 5 bases and J by 6 bases, with 14 bases between. In DNA, the CDR3 is TGTGCCAGCAGCCTTTACGAAGGGGGTCAGCCCCAGCATTTT. Translating gives CASSLYEGGQPQHF.

The chain uses TRBV27 and TRBJ2-7; D uncertain. In germline, CDR1 is MNHEY, CDR2 SMNVEV (reference sequence). The CDR3 length is 13 residues. V was pared by 3 bases and J by 1 base, with 7 bases between. The CDR3 DNA reads TGTGCCAGCAGTTTTGGACGGTCCTACGAGCAGTACTTC. It yields the protein CASSFGRSYEQYF.

The rearrangement links TRBV14 to TRBJ2-3; tentative D call: TRBD1 (6 bases). From germline, CDR1 is SGHDN and CDR2 FVKESK. This CDR3 has 13 amino acids. The V and J ends lost 2 bases and 4 bases respectively, with 7 bases between them. The CDR3 loop is CASSQPGADTQYF. The DNA for the CDR3 is TGTGCCAGCAGCCAACCAGGGGCAGATACGCAGTATTTT.

The V and J genes are TRBV19 and TRBJ1-5, with D perhaps matching TRBD1 (6 bases). Germline V gene sequence: CDR1 LNHDA, CDR2 SQIVND (reference sequence). The CDR3 extends over 14 amino acids. Trimming pared 6 bases from V and 3 bases from J, leaving 12 bases between. The chain's CDR3 is CASRGDTFNQPQHF. In DNA form, the CDR3 reads TGTGCCAGTAGGGGGGACACCTTCAATCAGCCCCAGCATTTT.

The chain has TRBV12-3 or TRBV12-4 and TRBJ2-2; D may be TRBD2 (6 bases). V was shortened by 2 bases and J by 6 bases, with 7 bases between the two germline ends. The CDR3 totals 13 residues. The CDR3 nucleotides are TGTGCCAGCAGTTTAAGGGAGGCCGGGGAGCTGTTTTTT. It translates to CASSLREAGELFF.

The chain is built from TRBV15 and TRBJ2-3, with D possibly being TRBD2 (6 bases). The germline CDR1 and CDR2 sequences are LNHNV and YYDKDF (reference sequence). V lost 3 bases and J 3 bases, leaving 10 bases between the germline ends. The CDR3 has 14 residues. The CDR3 sequence is CATSSTGETDTQYF. CDR3 nucleotide sequence: TGTGCCACCAGCAGTACGGGAGAAACAGATACGCAGTATTTT.

V gene TRBV19 combines with J gene TRBJ1-5, with D perhaps matching TRBD1 (6 bases). CDR3 size: 13 residues. V dropped 5 bases and J dropped 6 bases, with 11 bases sitting between them. CDR1 is LNHDA, CDR2 SQIVND, per germline (reference sequence). This CDR3 reads CASSQTGAQPQHF. CDR3 bases: TGTGCCAGTAGTCAGACAGGTGCTCAGCCCCAGCATTTT.

The chain recombines TRBV2 with TRBJ1-3; no clear D gene. The V gene lost 7 bases and the J gene lost 3 bases, with 13 bases spanning the gap. The CDR3 runs 14 residues. CDR1 is SNHLY and CDR2 is FYNNEI in the germline V gene. The CDR3 coding sequence is TGTGCCAGCATCCGGGCCAAACTTGGAAACACCATATATTTT. Protein product: CASIRAKLGNTIYF.

The chain employs TRBV7-9 and TRBJ1-1; possibly TRBD1 for D (6 bases). The CDR3 contains 13 residues. Germline CDR1 reads SEHNR; CDR2 reads FQNEAQ (reference sequence). The germline V and J ends were trimmed by 1 base and 8 bases, with 11 bases remaining between them. The CDR3 region is CASSLVPGTEAFF. CDR3 DNA: TGTGCCAGCAGCTTAGTGCCGGGGACAGAAGCTTTCTTT. Full variable domain (missing parts from reference TRBV7-9 and TRBJ1-1): DTGVSQNPRHKITKRGQNVTFRCDPISEHNRLYWYRQTLGQGPEFLTYFQNEAQLEKSRLLSDRFSAERPKGSFSTLEIQRTEQGDSAMYLCASSLVPGTEAFFGQGTRLTVV.

This clone was detected a few times. The chain couples TRBV7-9 to TRBJ2-1; D remains unclear. The CDR3 consists of 11 residues. Germline assignment: CDR1 SEHNR and CDR2 FQNEAQ (reference sequence). The V gene lost 10 bases and the J gene lost 2 bases, with 6 bases spanning the gap. The CDR3 sequence: CATDTYNEQFF. In DNA form, the CDR3 reads TGTGCCACCGACACCTACAATGAGCAGTTCTTC.

This chain joins TRBV7-8 and TRBJ1-1; D is perhaps TRBD1 (5 bases). CDR1 is SGHVS and CDR2 is FQNEAQ in the germline V gene. Trimming cost V 1 base and J 3 bases, with 12 bases left between them. The CDR3 has 15 amino acids. The CDR3 sequence is CASSLGQGRYTEAFF. CDR3 DNA sequence: TGTGCCAGCAGCTTAGGGCAGGGAAGATACACTGAAGCTTTCTTT.

This chain connects TRBV6-5 to TRBJ1-1, with D possibly TRBD1 on 6 matching bases. This CDR3 has 13 residues. V was shortened by 7 bases and J by 1 base, with 10 bases between the two germline ends. Germline values: CDR1 MNHEY, CDR2 SVGAGI. The CDR3 bases are TGTGCCAGCACTAAACAGGGGAACACTGAAGCTTTCTTT. It is translated as CASTKQGNTEAFF.

V gene TRBV18 combines with J gene TRBJ1-1; D gene ambiguous. CDR1 is KGHSH and CDR2 is LQKENI in the germline V gene. The V end was cut by 3 bases, the J end by 0 bases, with 20 bases between. The CDR3 is 18 residues long. CDR3 coding DNA: TGTGCCAGCTCACCGCCGGTGGGGTCGCCGTATATGAACACTGAAGCTTTCTTT. Protein sequence: CASSPPVGSPYMNTEAFF. Using reference TRBV18 and TRBJ1-1 for the parts outside the CDR3, the full variable domain is NAGVMQNPRHLVRRRGQEARLRCSPMKGHSHVYWYRQLPEEGLKFMVYLQKENIIDESGMPKERFSAEFPKEGPSILRIQQVVRGDSAAYFCASSPPVGSPYMNTEAFFGQGTRLTVV.

V is TRBV9 and J is TRBJ2-1, with 7 bases aligning to TRBD2. CDR3 length: 15 amino acids. J gave up 5 bases and V 3 bases, and 8 bases lay outside the gene matches. CDR1 and CDR2 (germline): SGDLS, YYNGEE. DNA for the CDR3: TGTGCCAGCAGCGGGGACTACGGGGTGAACAATGAGCAGTTCTTC. Amino acids: CASSGDYGVNNEQFF. The full variable domain, with the rest looked up from reference TRBV9 and TRBJ2-1, is DSGVTQTPKHLITATGQRVTLRCSPRSGDLSVYWYQQSLDQGLQFLIQYYNGEERAKGNILERFSAQQFPDLHSELNLSSLELGDSALYFCASSGDYGVNNEQFFGPGTRLTVL.

Worth noting for this clone: The junction departs from germline at one end; a sequencing error may be responsible. This rearrangement joins TRBV3-1 (or the pseudogene TRBV3-2) to TRBJ2-1, with TRBD1 matching over 9 bases. This CDR3 has 13 residues. Germline CDR1 LGHDT, CDR2 YNNKEL (reference sequence). Here the CDR3 reads CASSQVPGTGCLF. CDR3 sequence (DNA): TGTGCCAGCAGCCAAGTCCCCGGGACAGGGTGCCTCTTC.

The chain joins TRBV7-9 to TRBJ1-2; a possible D gene is TRBD1 (6 bases). The germline gives CDR1 SEHNR, CDR2 FQNEAQ (reference sequence). This CDR3 is 18 amino acids long. Deletions cut 4 bases from V and 4 bases from J, with 25 bases between. The CDR3 region is CASSSQRGFSQRAYGYTF. For the CDR3, the DNA is TGTGCCAGCAGCTCCCAAAGGGGGTTCTCTCAACGGGCCTATGGCTACACCTTC.

This clone occurred a few times. V is TRBV7-6 and J is TRBJ1-1; D perhaps matches TRBD1 (5 bases). Trimming removed 4 bases at V and 4 bases at J, with 13 bases between. The CDR3 runs to 14 residues. Per the germline V gene, CDR1 is SGHVS and CDR2 is FNYEAQ. The CDR3 region is CASSSGTVVTEAFF. In nucleotides, the CDR3 is TGTGCCAGCAGCTCTGGGACTGTAGTCACTGAAGCTTTCTTT.

The chain carries TRBV7-9 and TRBJ1-2; D is unclear. Looked up from germline, CDR1 is SEHNR and CDR2 is FQNEAQ (reference sequence). V was cut by 2 bases and J by 4 bases, with 14 bases left in between. The CDR3 is 15 amino acids. CDR3 DNA: TGTGCCAGCAGCTTAACCCCGGGGAGGAGCTATGGCTACACCTTC. Encoded protein: CASSLTPGRSYGYTF.